This T cell receptor (beta chain) was captured by sequencing in a study of CD4 T cells in relation to SARS-CoV-2 and coronaviruses. Libraries were prepared by immunoSEQ multiplex PCR; TCRdb keeps only in-frame clonotypes and omits some of them. The sample carries roughly 18,000 clones, 70% to 85% recorded once. As regards this clone: Its specificity is unknown.

Findings and limits, study-wide: Samples before the pandemic and after infection were not matched within any donor.

Unexposed donor CD4+ T cells date from about 2010-2019, before the COVID-19 pandemic. CD4+ T cells were isolated from the cells after less than 13 days of culture. As cell numbers allowed, unexposed-donor CD4+ T cells faced SARS-CoV-2 S/N and four cold-coronavirus spikes. Fresh IL-2 medium replaced half the medium on days 3 and 7. CDR1 and CDR2 from the germline V gene are KGHSH and LQKENI. This CDR3 has 16 amino acids. Trimming shortened V by 0 bases and J by 5 bases, and 17 bases separated the two germline ends. This TCR came from a human donor in good health. Sequences were obtained from CD4+ T cells from PBMCs, cultured in vitro. The V gene is TRBV18, the J gene TRBJ2-7; D is unresolved. CDR3 amino acids: CASSPPQGGPDNEQYF. CDR3 nucleotide sequence: TGTGCCAGCTCACCACCCCAAGGCGGACCCGATAACGAGCAGTACTTC.